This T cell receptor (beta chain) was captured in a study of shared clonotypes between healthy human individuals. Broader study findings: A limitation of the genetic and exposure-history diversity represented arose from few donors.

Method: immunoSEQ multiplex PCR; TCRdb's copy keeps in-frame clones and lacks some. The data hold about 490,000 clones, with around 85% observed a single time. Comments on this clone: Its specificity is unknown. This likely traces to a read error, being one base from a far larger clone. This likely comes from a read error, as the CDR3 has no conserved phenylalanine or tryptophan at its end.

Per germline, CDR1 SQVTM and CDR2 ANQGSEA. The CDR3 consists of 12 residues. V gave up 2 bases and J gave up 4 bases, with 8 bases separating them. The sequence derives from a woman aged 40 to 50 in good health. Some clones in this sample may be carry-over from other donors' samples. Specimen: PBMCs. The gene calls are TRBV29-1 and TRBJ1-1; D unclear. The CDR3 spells CSVERVSTEAFS. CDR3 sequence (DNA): TGCAGCGTTGAACGGGTCAGCACTGAAGCTTTCTCT.